This TCR beta chain was identified in a study of blood T cells in healthy people across ages (dated by TCRdb to the mid-2010s). At the level of the whole study: Template switching captured roughly one uniquely barcoded TCR beta cDNA molecule per two T cells in model experiments. Age-related changes in TCR beta repertoire diversity were measured in the study by deep sequencing normalized with unique cDNA molecular identifiers. The donors were split into four age groups: young (average 16 years), middle-aged (around 37), aged (approximately 60) and long-lived (approximately 80). To avoid experimental bias, donors of different ages were randomly spread across the sequencing lanes. For two donors (one aged 18 to 30 and one aged 80 or older), the study analyzed two additional independent replicas of 1 million unique cDNA reads from the same blood draw.

What the research found in general, with its limitations: Compared with the aged group, the long-lived group had more naive CD4+ T cells, fewer expanded clones and increased TCR diversity, a pattern suggesting age selection. As age increased, observed TCR beta diversity per million T cells dropped in a roughly linear way, and a significant reduction was already evident by age about 40. Estimates of total diversity from one million sequenced T cells were regarded as lower bounds and underestimates. Bulk unsorted PBMC profiling prevented conclusive comparison of naive and antigen-experienced compartments. Because donor CMV infection status was unknown, age-related changes in expanded clonotypes were potentially confounded. There was a strong correlation between observed TCR beta diversity and the percentage of naive T cells measured by flow cytometry.

V is cut by 1 base and J by 2 bases, and the space between the germline ends is 12 bases. Counted from cysteine to phenylalanine, this CDR3 has 15 amino acids. Only the CDR3 region is kept as DNA, spanning 45 bases read in frame from base 1. The germline V gene encodes CDR1 LGHDT and CDR2 YNNKEL (reference sequence). The donors were roughly 38 Caucasian individuals from Russia, aged 6 to 90 years, who were systemically healthy. Ten milliliters of peripheral blood were drawn from each donor into EDTA-treated Vacutainer tubes. PBMCs were isolated by Ficoll-Paque density-gradient centrifugation, with at least 7 million obtained per sample. Total RNA was extracted from PBMCs with Trizol reagent, with at least 5.5 micrograms obtained per sample. Naive CD45RAhigh/CD27high T cell percentages were measured by flow cytometry on a PBMC aliquot from every donor. Library method: 5' RACE. Sequencing used an Illumina HiSeq 2500. A second PCR of roughly 7 to 12 cycles was run with a J-beta primer mix and a sample-barcoded 5' primer. Each TCR beta cDNA molecule received a unique molecular identifier from a template-switch 5' adaptor carrying 12 random nucleotides. Each sample yielded at least 3 million CDR3-containing paired-end reads. First-strand cDNA was synthesized from all RNA with the Mint cDNA synthesis kit, primed by a TRBC-specific oligonucleotide. Following uracil-DNA glycosylase treatment, all cDNA underwent a first 18-cycle PCR with the universal primers M1SS and BC2_uni_R. The original methods were these. For normalization, 1 million high-quality reads were randomly selected from each sample, with every read carrying a distinct molecular identifier. Reads with shared molecular identifiers were discarded instead of being binned into consensus sequences. MiTCR, run with a Q25 quality threshold and the strictest error-elimination algorithm, handled CDR3 identification, clonotype clustering and error correction. A nonparametric unseen species model with Euler transformation was used to estimate lower-bound total TCR beta diversity. Through fastp at Q25 and MiXCR, TCRdb rebuilt clones from the public reads, retaining in-frame beta chains. Each entry merges the rows of one CDR3 protein and shows their most common DNA and genes. Here the V and J calls rest on TCRdb's processing, not on the authors' analysis. The sample includes hundreds of thousands of distinct CDR3 sequences, with 47% observed a single time. The ten largest make up approximately 25% of the sample.

To note about this clonotype: Its antigen remains undetermined. Base-call qualities are not available, and no considerably larger clone is one nucleotide away.

The receptor chain draws on TRBV3-1 and TRBJ2-7, with no confident D gene call. The sequenced sample was blood. The clonotype was recovered from a man older than 75 in good health. The encoded CDR3 is CASSQVGLRTYEQYF. Here is the DNA: TGTGCCAGCAGCCAAGTTGGCCTCAGGACCTACGAGCAGTACTTC.